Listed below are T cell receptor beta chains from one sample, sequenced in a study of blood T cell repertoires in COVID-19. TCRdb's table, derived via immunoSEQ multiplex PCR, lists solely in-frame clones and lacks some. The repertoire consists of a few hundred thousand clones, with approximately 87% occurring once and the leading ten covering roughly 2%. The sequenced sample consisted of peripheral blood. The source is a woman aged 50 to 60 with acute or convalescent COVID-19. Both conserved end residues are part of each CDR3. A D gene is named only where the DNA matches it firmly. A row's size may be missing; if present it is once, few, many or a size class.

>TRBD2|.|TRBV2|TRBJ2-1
CASMGTSGAGEQFF
TGTGCCAGCATGGGGACTAGCGGCGCCGGTGAGCAGTTCTTC
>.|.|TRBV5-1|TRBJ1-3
CASSFTIGNTIYF
TGCGCCAGCAGCTTCACAATTGGAAACACCATATATTTT
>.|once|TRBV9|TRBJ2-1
CASSPIRGAYNEQFF
TGTGCCAGCAGCCCCATTCGCGGCGCCTACAATGAGCAGTTCTTC
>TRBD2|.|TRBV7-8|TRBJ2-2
CASSLEIAGTGELFF
TGTGCCAGCAGCTTAGAGATAGCGGGGACCGGGGAGCTGTTTTTT
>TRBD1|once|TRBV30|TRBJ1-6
CAWSRLQGENSPLHF
TGTGCCTGGAGCCGATTACAGGGGGAGAATTCACCCCTCCACTTT
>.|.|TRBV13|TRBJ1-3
CASSLGQSSSGNTIYF
TGTGCCAGCAGCTTAGGACAGTCGAGCTCTGGAAACACCATATATTTT
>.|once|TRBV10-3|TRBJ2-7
CAISPRLPEGYEQYF
TGTGCCATCAGCCCCCGACTCCCAGAGGGCTACGAGCAGTACTTC
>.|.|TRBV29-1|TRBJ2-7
CSVREAYEQYF
TGCAGCGTTAGGGAGGCCTACGAGCAGTACTTC
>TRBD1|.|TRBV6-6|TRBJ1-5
CASSSGTGVEAQHF
TGTGCCAGCAGTTCCGGGACAGGGGTCGAGGCCCAGCATTTT
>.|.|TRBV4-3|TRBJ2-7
CASSQVAGPYEQYF
TGCGCCAGCAGCCAAGTTGCAGGTCCCTACGAGCAGTACTTC
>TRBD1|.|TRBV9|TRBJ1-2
CASSLLTGGGGYTF
TGTGCCAGCAGCCTACTAACAGGGGGTGGTGGCTACACCTTC
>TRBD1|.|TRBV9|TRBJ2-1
CASRVGTGHNEQFF
TGTGCCAGCAGAGTCGGGACAGGGCACAATGAGCAGTTCTTC
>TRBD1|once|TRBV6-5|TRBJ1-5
CASSGTGHSNQPQHF
TGTGCCAGCTCCGGGACAGGGCATAGCAATCAGCCCCAGCATTTT
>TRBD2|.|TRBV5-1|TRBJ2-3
CASSDLAGVITDTQYF
TGCGCCAGCAGCGACCTAGCGGGAGTAATCACAGATACGCAGTATTTT
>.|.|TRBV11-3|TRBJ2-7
CASSPRIPTGEQYF
TGTGCCAGCAGCCCCCGAATACCCACGGGAGAGCAGTACTTC
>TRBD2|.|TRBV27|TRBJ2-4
CASSFQRGLAGVNIQYF
TGTGCCAGCAGTTTCCAACGGGGACTAGCGGGAGTAAACATTCAGTACTTC
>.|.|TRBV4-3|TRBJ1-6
CASSAQDYNSPLHF
TGCGCCAGCAGTGCGCAGGACTATAATTCACCCCTCCACTTT
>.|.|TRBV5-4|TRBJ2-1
CASRFFGGAYNEQFF
TGTGCCAGCAGGTTTTTTGGCGGGGCCTACAATGAGCAGTTCTTC
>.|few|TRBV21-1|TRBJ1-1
CASSKDPGHTEAFF
TGTGCCAGCAGCAAAGACCCAGGGCACACTGAAGCTTTCTTT
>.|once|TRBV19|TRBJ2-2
CASSIGGGASGTGELFF
TGTGCCAGTAGTATAGGAGGGGGGGCCTCGGGCACCGGGGAGCTGTTTTTT
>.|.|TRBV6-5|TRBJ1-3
CASGARRNTIYF
TGTGCCAGCGGGGCGAGGCGAAACACCATATATTTT
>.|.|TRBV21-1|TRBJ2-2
CASSRILRDRLTGELFF
TGTGCCAGCAGCCGAATTCTCCGGGACAGACTCACCGGGGAGCTGTTTTTT
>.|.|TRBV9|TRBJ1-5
CASSVGGEGQPQHF
TGTGCCAGCAGCGTAGGAGGCGAAGGTCAGCCCCAGCATTTT
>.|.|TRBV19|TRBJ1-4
CASSTVGYTTNEKLFF
TGTGCCAGTAGTACCGTCGGGTATACAACTAATGAAAAACTGTTTTTT
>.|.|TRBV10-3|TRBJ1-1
CAISESGGTEAFF
TGTGCCATCAGTGAGTCCGGGGGTACTGAAGCTTTCTTT
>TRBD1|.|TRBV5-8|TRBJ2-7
CASSDTGVAYEQYF
TGTGCCAGCAGTGATACAGGGGTCGCCTACGAGCAGTACTTC
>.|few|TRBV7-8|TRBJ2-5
CASSRDLETQYF
TGTGCCAGCAGCCGAGACTTGGAGACCCAGTACTTC
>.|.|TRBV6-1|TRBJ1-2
CASSETPQAPYGYTF
TGTGCCAGCAGTGAAACACCCCAGGCCCCCTATGGCTACACCTTC
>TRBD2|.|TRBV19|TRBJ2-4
CASSVLRGGRAKNIQYF
TGTGCCAGTAGTGTGCTACGCGGGGGTCGAGCCAAAAACATTCAGTACTTC
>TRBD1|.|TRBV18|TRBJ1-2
CASSPPGQGYGYGYTF
TGTGCCAGCTCACCCCCTGGACAGGGTTACGGCTATGGCTACACCTTC
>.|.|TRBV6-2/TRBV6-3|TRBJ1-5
CASSYSIAGGNQPQHF
TGTGCCAGCAGTTACTCGATAGCGGGAGGGAATCAGCCCCAGCATTTT
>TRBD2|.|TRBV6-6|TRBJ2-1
CASSYLLAGAYNEQFF
TGTGCCAGCAGTTACCTCCTAGCGGGAGCTTACAATGAGCAGTTCTTC
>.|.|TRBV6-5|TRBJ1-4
CASSYSWSQGNEKLFF
TGTGCCAGCAGTTACTCGTGGTCGCAGGGGAATGAAAAACTGTTTTTT
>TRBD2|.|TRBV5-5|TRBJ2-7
CASIPGAQAGVLEQYF
TGTGCCAGCATCCCTGGCGCACAAGCGGGGGTCTTGGAGCAGTACTTC
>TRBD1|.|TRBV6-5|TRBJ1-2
CASSYTSGGTGYTF
TGTGCCAGCAGTTACACCTCAGGGGGAACCGGCTACACCTTC
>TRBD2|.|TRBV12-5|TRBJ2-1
CASALIMGLAGVFNEQFF
TGTGCTAGTGCACTAATTATGGGGTTAGCGGGAGTGTTTAATGAGCAGTTCTTC
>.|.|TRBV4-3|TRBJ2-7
CASSQGTISYEQYF
TGCGCCAGCAGCCAAGGGACAATATCCTACGAGCAGTACTTC
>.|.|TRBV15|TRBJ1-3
CATSLGGSGNTIYF
TGTGCCACCAGCTTGGGAGGGTCTGGAAACACCATATATTTT
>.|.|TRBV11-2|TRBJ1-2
CASSTKAGQPEFYGYTF
TGTGCCAGCAGCACCAAAGCGGGACAACCAGAATTTTATGGCTACACCTTC
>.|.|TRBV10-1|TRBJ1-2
CASNNRAHYGYTF
TGCGCCAGCAATAACAGGGCTCACTATGGCTACACCTTC